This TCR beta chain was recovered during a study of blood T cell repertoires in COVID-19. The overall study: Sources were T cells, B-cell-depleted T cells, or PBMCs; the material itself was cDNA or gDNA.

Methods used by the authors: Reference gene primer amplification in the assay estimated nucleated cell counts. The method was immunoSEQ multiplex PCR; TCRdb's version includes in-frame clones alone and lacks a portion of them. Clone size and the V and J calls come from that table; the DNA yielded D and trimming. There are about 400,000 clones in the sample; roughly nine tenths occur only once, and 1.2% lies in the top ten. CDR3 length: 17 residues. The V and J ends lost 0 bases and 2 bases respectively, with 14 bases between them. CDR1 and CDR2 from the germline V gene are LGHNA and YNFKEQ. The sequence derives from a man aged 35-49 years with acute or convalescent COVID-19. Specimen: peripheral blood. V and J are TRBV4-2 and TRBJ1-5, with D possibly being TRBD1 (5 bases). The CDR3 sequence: CASSQDGDFRGNQPQHF. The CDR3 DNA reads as TGTGCCAGCAGCCAAGATGGGGATTTCAGGGGCAATCAGCCCCAGCATTTT.